These 26 T cell receptor beta chains share one sample of origin, sequenced in a study of cytomegalovirus exposure and HLA in healthy donors. The PCR was carried out with 60 Vbeta primers and 13 Jbeta primers. The protocol was immunoSEQ multiplex PCR, while the TCRdb copy is restricted to in-frame clones and leaves out a portion. The sample includes some 170,000 clones, 75% to 90% of them seen just once. Sequencing was carried out using PBMCs. The receptor set was obtained from a young woman in good health and CMV-seronegative.

This rearrangement joins TRBV11-2 to TRBJ2-7, with 11 bases fitting TRBD2. Germline V gives CDR1 SGHAT, CDR2 FQNNGV. This CDR3 has 14 amino acids. With 5 bases clipped from V and 3 bases from J, the junction kept 3 bases outside the gene matches. CDR3 coding DNA: TGTGCCAGCAGCGCTCTAGCGGGAGGCTACGAGCAGTACTTC. Translating gives CASSALAGGYEQYF.

The chain recombines TRBV2 with TRBJ1-1, with TRBD1 identical over 9 bases. The V and J ends lost 6 bases and 4 bases, in that order; junction bases with no gene match: 9. Per the germline V gene, CDR1 is SNHLY and CDR2 is FYNNEI. This CDR3 spans 15 amino acids. The CDR3 spells CASRTDRGAITEAFF. In nucleotides, the CDR3 is TGTGCCAGCAGGACAGACAGGGGGGCGATCACTGAAGCTTTCTTT.

The V gene is TRBV5-1, the J gene TRBJ1-6; 11 positions agree with TRBD1. Germline values: CDR1 SGHRS, CDR2 YFSETQ. CDR3 length: 16 residues. With 7 bases clipped from V and 1 base from J, the junction kept 4 bases outside the gene matches. CDR3 coding DNA: TGCGCCAGCTGCCGGGACAGGGGGTCCTATAATTCACCCCTCCACTTT. This translates into CASCRDRGSYNSPLHF.

The chain uses TRBV4-1 and TRBJ1-4, with a possible D match to TRBD1 (6 bases). Germline V gives CDR1 MGHRA, CDR2 YSYEKL. Trimming left V 5 bases short and J 0 bases short, with 10 bases between. This CDR3 region has 15 residues. CDR3 sequence (DNA): TGCGCCAGCAGCGAACACAGGGCAACTAATGAAAAACTGTTTTTT. This encodes CASSEHRATNEKLFF.

This clone was picked up a small number of times. J is TRBJ1-1 and V is TRBV4-1; TRBD1 agrees at 8 bases. In germline, CDR1 is MGHRA, CDR2 YSYEKL. The CDR3 is 17 amino acids. V lost 4 bases to trimming and J lost 7 bases; unmatched junction nucleotides: 17. The CDR3 region has the DNA TGCGCCAGCAGCCGTACCGGGACAGGAGACTCGCGGGGTGAAGCTTTCTTT. Its translation is CASSRTGTGDSRGEAFF.

This CDR3 reads CASSEAAGAGNIQYF. CDR3 nucleotides: TGTGCCAGCAGTGAAGCCGCAGGGGCGGGAAACATTCAGTACTTC. This chain joins TRBV6-4 and TRBJ2-4; tentative D call: TRBD1 (6 bases). Trimming took off 3 bases at V and 6 bases at J, with 15 bases between the two ends. The CDR3 runs 15 residues. Germline CDR1 is MRHNA and CDR2 is SNTAGT.

The chain links TRBV21-1 to TRBJ1-6. TRBV21-1 is annotated as a pseudogene. The CDR3 consists of 15 residues. CDR3 DNA: TGTGCCAGCAGCAAAGTGGGAGGGTCGGGTTCACCCCTCCACTTT. Translating it yields CASSKVGGSGSPLHF.

The chain carries TRBV7-2 and TRBJ1-3; D gene uncertain. Germline V gene sequence: CDR1 SGHTA, CDR2 FQGNSA. V lost 1 base to trimming and J lost 2 bases, with 15 bases between them. CDR3 size: 17 residues. The CDR3 region has the DNA TGTGCCAGCAGCTTAGAGGTCGTCGGAGGGACTGGAAACACCATATATTTT. This translates into CASSLEVVGGTGNTIYF. Using reference TRBV7-2 and TRBJ1-3 for the parts outside the CDR3, the full variable domain is GAGVSQSPSNKVTEKGKDVELRCDPISGHTALYWYRQSLGQGLEFLIYFQGNSAPDKSGLPSDRFSAERTGGSVSTLTIQRTQQEDSAVYLCASSLEVVGGTGNTIYFGEGSWLTVV.

In this sample, this clone turned up once. A junction end diverges from the germline sequence, so it may reflect a read error. Written as DNA, the CDR3 is TGTGCCAGCACCGACAGGGCTAGCACAGATACGCATTATTTT. It yields the protein CASTDRASTDTHYF. The V gene is TRBV5-4, the J gene TRBJ2-3, with TRBD1 matching over 7 bases. The CDR3 is made up of 14 amino acids. CDR1 SGHNT and CDR2 YYREEE come from the germline V gene (reference sequence).

Comment on this clone: One junction end disagrees with the germline gene, perhaps due to a read error. The chain combines TRBV4-1 with TRBJ2-3; 8 bases are shared with TRBD2. The CDR3 contains 19 residues. The germline gives CDR1 MGHRA, CDR2 YSYEKL. The CDR3 sequence is CASRQGPLIAGSGGDTQYF. Here the CDR3 DNA reads TGCGCCAGCAGACAAGGCCCTCTCATAGCGGGATCGGGCGGGGATACGCAGTATTTT.

This chain's CDR3 is CASSVGHSNEKLFF. CDR3 bases: TGCGCCAGCAGCGTGGGACACAGTAATGAAAAACTGTTTTTT. The genes are TRBV5-1 and TRBJ1-4; D is perhaps TRBD1 (6 bases). V was shortened by 4 bases and J by 4 bases, with 11 bases between the two germline ends. The germline V gene encodes CDR1 SGHRS and CDR2 YFSETQ. This CDR3 is built from 14 residues.

The chain joins TRBV6-6 to TRBJ2-2, with D perhaps matching TRBD2 (5 bases). The CDR3 extends over 13 amino acids. V was shortened by 10 bases and J by 1 base, with 10 bases between the two germline ends. Germline V lookup: CDR1 MNHNY, CDR2 SVGAGI (reference sequence). Written as DNA, the CDR3 is TGTGCCACCTCGGACTGGAACACCGGGGAGCTGTTTTTT. It encodes CATSDWNTGELFF.

The rearrangement uses TRBV2 and TRBJ2-2; D is perhaps TRBD1 (6 bases). CDR1 and CDR2 (germline): SNHLY, FYNNEI. The CDR3 length is 13 residues. The V and J ends lost 7 bases and 6 bases respectively, with 12 bases between them. The CDR3 DNA reads as TGTGCCAGCACGTTACAGGGACCCGGGGAGCTGTTTTTT. Its translation is CASTLQGPGELFF.

The genes are TRBV2 and TRBJ2-3; weak D call: TRBD1 (6 bases). The CDR3 covers 13 residues. V lost 5 bases and J lost 5, with 11 bases in between. The germline gives CDR1 SNHLY, CDR2 FYNNEI. In DNA form, the CDR3 reads TGTGCCAGCAGTTACCAGGGGTTAGATACGCAGTATTTT. It is translated as CASSYQGLDTQYF.

The chain couples TRBV19 to TRBJ1-5; tentative D call: TRBD1 (6 bases). Germline CDR1 and CDR2: LNHDA and SQIVND (reference sequence). The V and J ends lost 6 bases and 5 bases respectively, with 11 bases between them. The CDR3 consists of 13 residues. CDR3 protein: CASRVNRDQPQHF. The CDR3 coding sequence is TGTGCCAGTAGAGTAAACAGGGATCAGCCCCAGCATTTT.

This clone showed up just a few times. J is TRBJ1-3 and V is TRBV7-2, with TRBD1 identical over 7 bases. CDR3 length: 16 residues. Germline values: CDR1 SGHTA, CDR2 FQGNSA. V gave up 1 base and J gave up 1 base; unmatched junction bases: 4. The CDR3: CASSLGMTGSGNTIYF. The CDR3 DNA sequence: TGTGCCAGCAGCTTAGGGATGACAGGGTCTGGAAACACCATATATTTT.

The J gene is TRBJ1-1, the V gene TRBV27; D uncertain. Germline V gene lookup returns CDR1 MNHEY and CDR2 SMNVEV (reference sequence). Trimming removed 3 bases from V and 0 bases from J, with 5 bases in between. The CDR3 is 13 residues long. CDR3 nucleotide sequence: TGTGCCAGCAGTTTTATAATGAACACTGAAGCTTTCTTT. Its translation: CASSFIMNTEAFF.

V gene TRBV4-1 combines with J gene TRBJ1-6; TRBD1 agrees at 7 bases. Germline CDR1 MGHRA, CDR2 YSYEKL. There are 18 residues in the CDR3. Trimming removed 1 base from V and 2 bases from J; junction bases left unmatched: 8. The CDR3: CASSQARQGGPYNSPLHF. In DNA, the CDR3 is TGCGCCAGCAGCCAAGCCCGACAGGGAGGCCCCTATAATTCACCCCTCCACTTT.

This chain joins TRBV19 and TRBJ1-2; tentative D call: TRBD1 (5 bases). CDR3 size: 13 residues. Germline CDR1 reads LNHDA; CDR2 reads SQIVND (reference sequence). V was shortened by 5 bases and J by 5 bases, with 12 bases between the two germline ends. In DNA form, the CDR3 reads TGTGCCAGTAGTCCCCTCGGGGGATATGGCTACACCTTC. This translates into CASSPLGGYGYTF.

The chain links TRBV9 to TRBJ1-6; D perhaps matches TRBD1 (6 bases). Germline CDR1 SGDLS, CDR2 YYNGEE. There are 15 residues in the CDR3. Trimming stripped 0 bases from V and 11 bases from J, with 15 bases between. The CDR3 sequence is CASSVEGGSRPPLHF. The CDR3 DNA is TGTGCCAGCAGCGTAGAGGGGGGGAGTAGGCCACCCCTCCACTTT.

The chain has TRBV7-6 and TRBJ2-1; 9 bases match TRBD2. Losses at the gene ends were 5 bases for V and 7 bases for J; bases not matched to a gene: 12. In germline, CDR1 is SGHVS, CDR2 FNYEAQ. The CDR3 is 16 amino acids. The CDR3 DNA sequence: TGTGCCAGCAGCCTAATAGCGGGGGCGGGTATGAATGAGCAGTTCTTC. This codes for CASSLIAGAGMNEQFF.

This clone was seen once. This chain joins TRBV27 and TRBJ2-3; D perhaps matches TRBD2 (5 bases). The V and J ends lost 8 bases and 2 bases respectively, with 26 bases between them. CDR3 length: 18 residues. Germline values: CDR1 MNHEY, CDR2 SMNVEV (reference sequence). The chain's CDR3 is CASATPKTSTSHTDTQYF. In DNA form, the CDR3 reads TGTGCCAGCGCCACGCCCAAGACCTCTACTAGTCACACAGATACGCAGTATTTT.

The genes are TRBV6-5 and TRBJ2-1; a weak D match, TRBD2 (5 bases). The germline gives CDR1 MNHEY, CDR2 SVGAGI. Trimming took 4 bases from V and 6 from J, leaving 19 bases between them. This CDR3 spans 16 amino acids. The CDR3 loop is CASSSYTRGRGNEQFF. For the CDR3, the DNA is TGTGCCAGCAGTTCCTACACTAGAGGGCGCGGCAATGAGCAGTTCTTC.

CDR3 amino acids: CASRLDISYEQYF. The CDR3 region has the DNA TGTGCCAGCAGACTTGACATATCCTACGAGCAGTACTTC. The gene calls are TRBV5-4 and TRBJ2-7; D unclear. The CDR3 covers 13 residues. The V gene's germline CDR1 is SGHNT and CDR2 YYREEE (reference sequence). The V end lost 5 bases, the J end lost 1 base, and 10 bases lay between the germline ends.

This chain connects TRBV4-1 to TRBJ1-4, with D maybe TRBD1 (5 bases). Trimming cost V 1 base and J 4 bases, with 13 bases left between them. The CDR3 consists of 16 residues. Germline CDR1 and CDR2: MGHRA and YSYEKL. The CDR3 loop is CASSQGPRGRNEKLFF. CDR3 nucleotide sequence: TGCGCCAGCAGCCAAGGGCCAAGGGGCCGTAATGAAAAACTGTTTTTT.

V usage is TRBV5-4 and J usage is TRBJ2-5; 12 nucleotides agree with TRBD2. The J call may be wrong; the DNA end is better matched by TRBJ2-7. The germline V gene encodes CDR1 SGHNT and CDR2 YYREEE (reference sequence). CDR3 size: 15 residues. CDR3 nucleotides: TGTGCCAGCAGCCCACTAGCGGGAGGTGGCCACGAGCAGTACTTC. Translation gives CASSPLAGGGHEQYF.